The 19 T cell receptor beta chains given below trace back to one sample, sequenced in a study of immune cell composition in non-small cell lung cancer. Normal lung sampling was at least 3 cm from the tumour, as distant as possible. The protocol was immunoSEQ multiplex PCR, while the TCRdb copy is restricted to in-frame clones and leaves out a portion. The table records more than 3,000 clones, less than 85% of them present only once. Input material: non-adjacent lung tissue. The receptor source for this set is a human donor with non-small cell lung cancer.

The chain is built from TRBV11-1 and TRBJ1-1; 10 nucleotides align to TRBD1. J was trimmed by 10 bases and V by 2 bases; bases with no gene match: 10. The CDR3 has 15 amino acids. Germline V CDR1 and CDR2: SGHAT, FQDESV (reference sequence). CDR3 region: CASSLRSRRTGGAFF. CDR3 in DNA: TGTGCCAGCAGCTTACGAAGCAGAAGGACAGGGGGAGCTTTCTTT.

This chain joins TRBV7-2 and TRBJ1-2, with 9 positions matching TRBD1. Germline CDR1 SGHTA, CDR2 FQGNSA. Trimming took 3 bases from V and 8 from J; bases not matched to a gene: 1. The CDR3 sequence is 12 residues long. Here the CDR3 reads CASSLGTGGYTF. The CDR3 region has the DNA TGTGCCAGCAGCTTGGGGACAGGGGGCTACACCTTC.

The genes are TRBV6-5 and TRBJ1-1; the match to TRBD1 covers 7 bases. CDR1 MNHEY and CDR2 SVGAGI come from the germline V gene. V trimming: 8 bases; J trimming: 4 bases; junction bases outside the gene matches: 10. The CDR3 sequence is 14 residues long. CDR3 protein: CASWNRGVGTEAFF. The DNA for the CDR3 is TGTGCCAGCTGGAACAGGGGTGTAGGCACTGAAGCTTTCTTT.

This clone was observed once. V and J are TRBV2 and TRBJ2-3, with 9 nucleotides matching TRBD2. The CDR3 consists of 15 residues. V was clipped by 3 bases and J by 4 bases; unmatched bases: 5. Germline loops: CDR1 SNHLY, CDR2 FYNNEI. In DNA, the CDR3 is TGTGCCAGCAGTGATTTCAGCGGGGGGCCAGATACGCAGTATTTT. As protein: CASSDFSGGPDTQYF.

V usage is TRBV18 and J usage is TRBJ2-7; 11 nucleotides agree with TRBD2. Trimming at V came to 5 bases and at J to 4 bases, leaving 7 bases not matched to a gene. The germline V gene encodes CDR1 KGHSH and CDR2 LQKENI. This CDR3 is built from 15 residues. In DNA, the CDR3 is TGTGCCAGCTCATATAATAGCGGGGGGGCATACGAGCAGTACTTC. The encoded protein is CASSYNSGGAYEQYF.

This chain joins TRBV29-1 and TRBJ1-4; 8 bases match TRBD1. The CDR3 covers 12 residues. The V and J ends lost 5 bases and 7 bases, in that order; junction bases with no gene match: 3. Germline CDR1 is SQVTM and CDR2 is ANQGSEA. DNA for the CDR3: TGCAGCGTTCGACAGGGGACTGAAAAACTGTTTTTT. Its protein is CSVRQGTEKLFF.

V usage is TRBV5-1 and J usage is TRBJ1-5; 7 bases fit TRBD1. J lost 5 bases, V lost 4 bases, and 6 bases had no gene match. Per the germline V gene, CDR1 is SGHRS and CDR2 is YFSETQ. The CDR3 covers 14 residues. CDR3 region: CASSPGTADQPQHF. CDR3 bases: TGCGCCAGCAGCCCAGGGACAGCCGATCAGCCCCAGCATTTT.

The V call is TRBV7-2, the J call TRBJ2-7, with 12 bases identical to TRBD1. Germline V gene sequence: CDR1 SGHTA, CDR2 FQGNSA. V lost 4 bases to trimming and J lost 2 bases; unmatched junction nucleotides: 3. CDR3 length: 15 residues. The CDR3, as DNA: TGTGCCAGCAGCTGGGGACAGGGGGCTACCTACGAGCAGTACTTC. It yields the protein CASSWGQGATYEQYF.

This clone occurred once. Other DNA sequences within the sample encode an identical CDR3. J is TRBJ2-1 and V is TRBV7-3; the match to TRBD2 covers 7 bases. V trimming: 5 bases; J trimming: 2 bases; junction bases outside the gene matches: 6. CDR3 length: 15 amino acids. From germline, CDR1 is SGHTA and CDR2 FQGTGA. CDR3 sequence reads: CASSPLGGTYNEQFF. CDR3 sequence (DNA): TGTGCCAGCAGCCCCCTGGGAGGGACCTACAATGAGCAGTTCTTC.

The CDR3 coding sequence is TGTGCCAGCAGTTCCCCCGACAGGCAAGAGACCCAGTACTTC. Its protein is CASSSPDRQETQYF. V gene TRBV28 combines with J gene TRBJ2-5; perhaps TRBD1 as D (6 bases). This CDR3 is built from 14 residues. The V end was cut by 4 bases, the J end by 2 bases, with 11 bases between. Germline CDR1 reads MDHEN; CDR2 reads SYDVKM. The entire variable domain, with the rest obtained from reference TRBV28 and TRBJ2-5, is as follows: DVKVTQSSRYLVKRTGEKVFLECVQDMDHENMFWYRQDPGLGLRLIYFSYDVKMKEKGDIPEGYSVSREKKERFSLILESASTNQTSMYLCASSSPDRQETQYFGPGTRLLVL.

The rearrangement links TRBV29-1 to TRBJ2-1; D is perhaps TRBD2 (5 bases). Trimming left V 6 bases short and J 8 bases short, with 11 bases between. Germline V CDR1 and CDR2: SQVTM, ANQGSEA. The CDR3 has 11 residues. This chain's CDR3 is CSVRLGDEQFF. CDR3 sequence (DNA): TGCAGCGTCCGCCTCGGGGATGAGCAGTTCTTC.

Relative to its sample, this clone is large. J is TRBJ1-6 and V is TRBV6-5; the match to TRBD1 covers 8 bases. J gave up 9 bases and V 2 bases, and 6 bases lay outside the gene matches. The CDR3 consists of 15 residues. CDR1 is MNHEY, CDR2 SVGAGI, per germline. The CDR3 coding sequence is TGTGCCAGCAGTTACGAAGGCAGGGGGCGTTCACCCCTCCACTTT. As protein: CASSYEGRGRSPLHF.

The gene calls are TRBV28 and TRBJ1-2, with TRBD1 as a possible D gene (6 bases). The CDR3 consists of 14 residues. Trimming took off 3 bases at V and 0 bases at J, with 8 bases between the two ends. CDR1 and CDR2 (germline): MDHEN, SYDVKM. The CDR3 DNA follows: TGTGCCAGCAGTTTGCGGACAGCTAACTATGGCTACACCTTC. This sequence encodes CASSLRTANYGYTF.

The J gene is TRBJ2-3, the V gene TRBV11-2; D possibly corresponds to TRBD1 (5 bases). Per the germline V gene, CDR1 is SGHAT and CDR2 is FQNNGV. V lost 2 bases and J 2 bases, leaving 11 bases between the germline ends. The CDR3 extends over 15 amino acids. CDR3 sequence reads: CASSLLPQATDTQYF. The CDR3, as DNA: TGTGCCAGCAGCTTACTCCCACAGGCCACAGATACGCAGTATTTT.

The rearrangement links TRBV7-8 to TRBJ2-1; 7 nucleotides match TRBD1. CDR1 and CDR2 from the germline V gene are SGHVS and FQNEAQ. This CDR3 region has 17 residues. V shed 2 bases and J 3 bases; nucleotides not matched to a gene: 10. CDR3 protein: CASSLYARDSGYNEQFF. The DNA of the CDR3 is TGTGCCAGCAGCTTATACGCCCGGGACAGCGGCTACAATGAGCAGTTCTTC. The full variable domain, completed using reference TRBV7-8 and TRBJ2-1, is GAGVSQSPRYKVAKRGQDVALRCDPISGHVSLFWYQQALGQGPEFLTYFQNEAQLDKSGLPSDRFFAERPEGSVSTLKIQRTQQEDSAVYLCASSLYARDSGYNEQFFGPGTRLTVL.

The V and J genes are TRBV30 and TRBJ2-2; D gene ambiguous. CDR1 and CDR2 from the germline V gene are GTSNPN and SVGIG (reference sequence). CDR3 length: 15 residues. Trimming left V 2 bases short and J 0 bases short, with 10 bases between. In DNA, the CDR3 is TGTGCCTGGAGTCCGTTTTATCCGAACACCGGGGAGCTGTTTTTT. It is translated as CAWSPFYPNTGELFF.

The gene calls are TRBV5-1 and TRBJ2-1; D uncertain. The CDR3 has 14 amino acids. CDR1 is SGHRS and CDR2 is YFSETQ in the germline V gene. V lost 5 bases and J 12 bases, leaving 21 bases between the germline ends. CDR3 sequence (DNA): TGCGCCAGCAGTCCTGAAGTTCCAAGTACTGGGCAGTTCTTC. It is translated as CASSPEVPSTGQFF.

With regard to this clone: In the same sample, other DNA sequences code for this CDR3. This chain links TRBV11-2 with TRBJ2-5; 7 bases fit TRBD2. V shed 1 base and J 5 bases; nucleotides not matched to a gene: 4. The CDR3 extends over 14 amino acids. Germline V gene lookup returns CDR1 SGHAT and CDR2 FQNNGV. CDR3 region: CASSLGGGQETQYF. The CDR3 DNA is TGTGCCAGCAGCTTAGGGGGGGGTCAGGAGACCCAGTACTTC.

The chain recombines TRBV29-1 with TRBJ1-2, with TRBD1 matching over 7 bases. V was clipped by 5 bases and J by 4 bases; unmatched bases: 16. This CDR3 has 16 residues. Germline assignment: CDR1 SQVTM and CDR2 ANQGSEA. CDR3 in amino acids: CSVITQGDGELYGYTF. The CDR3 bases are TGCAGCGTTATCACCCAGGGGGACGGAGAACTCTATGGCTACACCTTC.